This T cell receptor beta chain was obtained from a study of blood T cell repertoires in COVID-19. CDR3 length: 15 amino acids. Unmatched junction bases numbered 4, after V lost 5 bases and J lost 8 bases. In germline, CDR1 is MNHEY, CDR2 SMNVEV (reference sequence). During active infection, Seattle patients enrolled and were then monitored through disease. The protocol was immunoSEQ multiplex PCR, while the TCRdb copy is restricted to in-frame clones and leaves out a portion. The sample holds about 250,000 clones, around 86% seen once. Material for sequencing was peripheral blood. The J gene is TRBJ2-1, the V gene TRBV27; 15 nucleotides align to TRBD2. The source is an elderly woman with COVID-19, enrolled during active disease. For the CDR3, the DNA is TGTGCCAGCAGTCCTTGGACTAGCGGGGGGGATGAGCAGTTCTTC. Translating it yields CASSPWTSGGDEQFF.